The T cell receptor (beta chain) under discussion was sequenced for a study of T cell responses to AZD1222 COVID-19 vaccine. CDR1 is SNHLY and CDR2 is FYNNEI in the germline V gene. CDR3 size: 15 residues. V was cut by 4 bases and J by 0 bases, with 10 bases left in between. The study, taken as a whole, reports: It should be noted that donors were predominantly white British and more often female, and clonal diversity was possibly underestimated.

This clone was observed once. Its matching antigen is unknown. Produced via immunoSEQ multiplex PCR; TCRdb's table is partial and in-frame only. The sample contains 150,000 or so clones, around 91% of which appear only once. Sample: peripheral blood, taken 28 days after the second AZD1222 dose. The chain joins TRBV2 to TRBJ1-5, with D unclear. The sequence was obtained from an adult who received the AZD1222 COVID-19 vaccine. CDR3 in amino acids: CASSGRSNSNQPQHF. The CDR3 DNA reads TGTGCCAGCAGTGGGCGCAGTAATAGCAATCAGCCCCAGCATTTT.